Sequencing of this T cell receptor beta chain was carried out in a study of CD8 T cells in Susac syndrome (dated by TCRdb to the late 2010s). In terms of the full investigation: Whether CD8+ T cell activation and differentiation in Susac syndrome was antigen driven was tested using repertoire sequencing. The study compared CD8+ T cell repertoire clonality among approximately twelve healthy donors, 14 Susac syndrome patients and 15 multiple sclerosis patients.

Results and caveats for the whole study, not just this receptor: The TCR sequencing and HLA analysis was acknowledged to have included a relatively small number of individuals.

V is trimmed back by 7 bases and J by 0 bases, and the junction contains 4 bases that no gene match accounts for. Measured from the cysteine to the phenylalanine, the CDR3 is 15 residues long. CDR3 DNA is the only sequence kept; it has 45 bases, read in frame from the first base. The germline V gene gives CDR1 as KGHDR and CDR2 as SFDVKD. A word on this clonotype: It lacks a known antigen. Within one base of it there is no much larger clone, and no base qualities were kept.

Peripheral blood CD8+ and CD4+ T cells from healthy donors, Susac syndrome patients and multiple sclerosis patients were profiled by high-throughput TCR beta sequencing. The multiple sclerosis controls were treatment-naive patients whose relapsing-remitting disease, either stable or active, fulfilled the revised McDonald criteria. Bulk CD8+ and CD4+ T cells were purified by magnetic negative isolation, whereas CD8+ TEMRA cells were enriched by FACS. Blood was collected in EDTA tubes and processed within 24 hours, with PBMCs isolated through density gradient centrifugation. PBMCs intended for TCR sequencing were frozen in liquid nitrogen and were later thawed in a 37 degrees C water bath. A purity of at least 90% was achieved for sorted or isolated CD4+, CD8+ and CD8+ TEMRA cells. RNA was extracted with the RNeasy kit and about 0.5 to 1 ug was reverse transcribed using random hexamers. The immunoSEQ multiplex PCR assay, covering 54 Vbeta and 13 Jbeta segments, was used to amplify TCR beta CDR3 regions. Bias from PCR amplification was corrected by using a synthetic template baseline for primer optimization and for computational correction. The original pipeline was this. Reads were annotated to V, D and J genes per IMGT and analyzed with immunoSEQ Analyzer, keeping only productive sequences. Clonality was calculated as one minus the Shannon entropy normalized by log2 of the number of productive unique sequences. For each patient and control, public and private clones were evaluated among the 100 most prevalent clones. Clones were defined as Susac-specific when absent from the healthy and MS cohorts, from 1,000 to 1,100 published viral clones and from other ImmuneACCESS disease sequences. TCRdb reprocessing: public reads trimmed at Q25 with fastp, clones called with MiXCR, in-frame beta chains kept. Identical CDR3 proteins give one entry, which carries the most common genes and DNA. TCRdb's processing, not the authors' own work, is the source of the V and J calls. Within this sample are about 66,000 distinct CDR3 sequences, with about 94% of them counted one time only. The ten most abundant clones make up about 0.6% of the sample.

Sequencing was carried out using CD8+ T cells from PBMCs. The clonotype comes from a human donor with multiple sclerosis. The chain links TRBV24-1 with TRBJ2-1, and 8 bases in between align with TRBD2. The base sequence is TGTGCCACCAGGACGCGGGGGGACTCCTACAATGAGCAGTTCTTC. The encoded protein is CATRTRGDSYNEQFF.